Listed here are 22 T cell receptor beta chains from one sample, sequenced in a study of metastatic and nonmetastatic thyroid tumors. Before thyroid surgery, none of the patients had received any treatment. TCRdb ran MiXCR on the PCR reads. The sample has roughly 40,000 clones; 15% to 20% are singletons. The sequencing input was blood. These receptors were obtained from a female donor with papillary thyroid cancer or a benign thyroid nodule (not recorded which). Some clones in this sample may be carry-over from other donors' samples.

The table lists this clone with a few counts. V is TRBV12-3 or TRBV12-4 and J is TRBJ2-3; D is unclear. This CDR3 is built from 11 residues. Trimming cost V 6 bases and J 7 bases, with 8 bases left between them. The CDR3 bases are TGTGCCAGCAGCCAACAAAATACGCAGTATTTT. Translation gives CASSQQNTQYF.

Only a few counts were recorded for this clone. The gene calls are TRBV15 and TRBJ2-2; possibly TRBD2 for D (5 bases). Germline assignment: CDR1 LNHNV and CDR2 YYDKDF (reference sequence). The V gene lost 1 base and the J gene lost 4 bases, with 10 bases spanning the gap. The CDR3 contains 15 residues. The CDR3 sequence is CATSRGWETTGELFF. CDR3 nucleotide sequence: TGTGCCACCAGCAGAGGGTGGGAGACCACCGGGGAGCTGTTTTTT.

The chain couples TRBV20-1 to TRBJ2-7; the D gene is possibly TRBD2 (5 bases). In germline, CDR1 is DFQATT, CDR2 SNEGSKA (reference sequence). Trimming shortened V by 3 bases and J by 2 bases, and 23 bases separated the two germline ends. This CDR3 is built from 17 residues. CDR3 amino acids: CSASSVKNRDFTYEQYF. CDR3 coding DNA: TGCAGTGCTAGTTCGGTCAAAAACCGGGATTTTACCTACGAGCAGTACTTC.

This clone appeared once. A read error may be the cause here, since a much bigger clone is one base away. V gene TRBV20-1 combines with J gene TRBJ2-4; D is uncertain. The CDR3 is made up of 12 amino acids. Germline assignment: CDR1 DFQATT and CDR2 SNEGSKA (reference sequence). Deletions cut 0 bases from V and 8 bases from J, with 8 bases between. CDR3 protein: CSARDWVDIQYF. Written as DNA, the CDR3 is TGCAGTGCTAGAGATTGGGTGGACATTCAGTACTTC.

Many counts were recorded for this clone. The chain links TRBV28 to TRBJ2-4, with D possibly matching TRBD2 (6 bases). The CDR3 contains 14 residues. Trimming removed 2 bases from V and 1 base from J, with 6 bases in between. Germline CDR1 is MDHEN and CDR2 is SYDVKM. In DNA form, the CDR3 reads TGTGCCAGCAGTTTAGGAGGGGCCAAAAACATTCAGTACTTC. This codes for CASSLGGAKNIQYF.

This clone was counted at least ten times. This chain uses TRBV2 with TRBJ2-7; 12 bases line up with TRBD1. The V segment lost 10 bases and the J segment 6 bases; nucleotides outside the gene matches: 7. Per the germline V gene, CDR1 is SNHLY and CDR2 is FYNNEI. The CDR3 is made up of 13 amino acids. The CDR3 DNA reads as TGTGCCACCTCCCGGGACAGGGGGCGCGAGCAGTACTTC. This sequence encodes CATSRDRGREQYF.

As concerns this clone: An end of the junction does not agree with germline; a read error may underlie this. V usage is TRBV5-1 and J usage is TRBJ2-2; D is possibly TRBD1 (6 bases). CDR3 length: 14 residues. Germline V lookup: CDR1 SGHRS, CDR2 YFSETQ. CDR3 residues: CASRLDGTTGELFF. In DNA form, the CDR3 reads TGCGCCAGCAGGTTGGACGGGACAACCGGGGAGCTGTTTTTT.

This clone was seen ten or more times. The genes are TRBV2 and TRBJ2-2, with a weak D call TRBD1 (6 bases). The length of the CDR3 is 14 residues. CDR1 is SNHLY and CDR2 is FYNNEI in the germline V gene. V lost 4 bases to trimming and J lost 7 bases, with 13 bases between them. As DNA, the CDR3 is TGTGCCAGCAGTGGCCAGGGGTGGGGCGGGGAGCTGTTTTTT. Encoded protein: CASSGQGWGGELFF. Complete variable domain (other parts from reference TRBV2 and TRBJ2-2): EPEVTQTPSHQVTQMGQEVILRCVPISNHLYFYWYRQILGQKVEFLVSFYNNEISEKSEIFDDQFSVERPDGSNFTLKIRSTKLEDSAMYFCASSGQGWGGELFFGEGSRLTVL.

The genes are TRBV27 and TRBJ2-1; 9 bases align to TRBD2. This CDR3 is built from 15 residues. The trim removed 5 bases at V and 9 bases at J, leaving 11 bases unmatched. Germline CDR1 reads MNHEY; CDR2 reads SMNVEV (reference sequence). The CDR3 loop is CASSGGGREGREQFF. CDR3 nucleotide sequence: TGTGCCAGCAGTGGGGGCGGGAGGGAAGGGCGTGAGCAGTTCTTC.

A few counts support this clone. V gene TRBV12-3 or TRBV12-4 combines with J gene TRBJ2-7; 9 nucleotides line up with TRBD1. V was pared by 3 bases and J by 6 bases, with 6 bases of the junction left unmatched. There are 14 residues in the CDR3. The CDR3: CASSLGQGRGEQYF. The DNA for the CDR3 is TGTGCCAGCAGTTTGGGACAGGGCCGGGGCGAGCAGTACTTC.

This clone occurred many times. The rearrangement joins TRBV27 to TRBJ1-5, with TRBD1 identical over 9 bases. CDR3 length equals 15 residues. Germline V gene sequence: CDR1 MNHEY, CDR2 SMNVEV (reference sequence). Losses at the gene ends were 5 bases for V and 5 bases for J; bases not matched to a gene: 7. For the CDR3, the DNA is TGTGCCAGCAGTCCCGGGACAGGGAGTGATCAGCCCCAGCATTTT. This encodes CASSPGTGSDQPQHF.

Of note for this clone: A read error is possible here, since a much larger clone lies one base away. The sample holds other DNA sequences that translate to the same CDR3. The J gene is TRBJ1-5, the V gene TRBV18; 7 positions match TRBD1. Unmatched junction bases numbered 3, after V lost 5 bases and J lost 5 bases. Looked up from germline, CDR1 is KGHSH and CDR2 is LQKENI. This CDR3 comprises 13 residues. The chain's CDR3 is CASSTGEDQPQHF. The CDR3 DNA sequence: TGTGCCAGCTCAACAGGGGAGGATCAGCCCCAGCATTTT.

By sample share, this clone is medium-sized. In DNA form, the CDR3 reads TGTGCCAGCAGTTTAGGGAGGGGACTAAACTATGGCTACACCTTC. Encoded protein: CASSLGRGLNYGYTF. The V and J genes are TRBV12-3 or TRBV12-4 and TRBJ1-2; D is possibly TRBD1 (5 bases). This CDR3 is 15 amino acids long. Trimming pared 1 base from V and 2 bases from J, leaving 11 bases between.

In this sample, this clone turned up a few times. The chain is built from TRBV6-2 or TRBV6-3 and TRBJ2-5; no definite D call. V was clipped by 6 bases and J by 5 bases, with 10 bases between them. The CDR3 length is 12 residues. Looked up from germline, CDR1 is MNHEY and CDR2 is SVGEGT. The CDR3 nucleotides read TGTGCCAGCAGAAGTACTGGGGAGACCCAGTACTTC. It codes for CASRSTGETQYF.

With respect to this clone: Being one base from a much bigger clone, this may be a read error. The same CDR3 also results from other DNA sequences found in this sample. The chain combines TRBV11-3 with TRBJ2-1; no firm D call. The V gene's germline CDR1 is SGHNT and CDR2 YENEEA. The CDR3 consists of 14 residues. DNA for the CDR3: TGTGCCAGTAGCTTAGTCGGTCTAGTGAGTGGGCAGTTCTTC. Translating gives CASSLVGLVSGQFF.

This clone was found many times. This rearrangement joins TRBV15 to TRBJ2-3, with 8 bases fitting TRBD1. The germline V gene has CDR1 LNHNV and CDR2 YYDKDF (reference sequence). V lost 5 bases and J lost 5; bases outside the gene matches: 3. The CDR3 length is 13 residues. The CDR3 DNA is TGTGCCACCAGCGACAGGGGTAGAGATACGCAGTATTTT. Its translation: CATSDRGRDTQYF.

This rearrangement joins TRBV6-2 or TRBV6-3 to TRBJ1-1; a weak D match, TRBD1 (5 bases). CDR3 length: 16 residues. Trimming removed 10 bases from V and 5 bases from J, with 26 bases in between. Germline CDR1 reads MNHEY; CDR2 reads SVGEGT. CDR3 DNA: TGTGCCAACAGCCACAGACAGTACTCACGGAAAACTGAAGCTTTCTTT. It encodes CANSHRQYSRKTEAFF.

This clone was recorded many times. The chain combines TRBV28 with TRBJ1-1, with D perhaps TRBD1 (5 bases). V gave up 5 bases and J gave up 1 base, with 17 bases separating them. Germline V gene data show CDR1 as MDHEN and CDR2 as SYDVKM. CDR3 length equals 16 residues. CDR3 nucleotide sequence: TGTGCCAGCAGTCTATCGACAGAGACGGGGAACACTGAAGCTTTCTTT. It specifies CASSLSTETGNTEAFF.

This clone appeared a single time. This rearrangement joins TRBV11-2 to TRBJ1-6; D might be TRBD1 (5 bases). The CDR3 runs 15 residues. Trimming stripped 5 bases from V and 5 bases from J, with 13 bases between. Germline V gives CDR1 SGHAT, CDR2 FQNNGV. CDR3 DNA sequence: TGTGCCAGCAGCCGAAGGGGTACAGATAATTCACCCCTCCACTTT. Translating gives CASSRRGTDNSPLHF.

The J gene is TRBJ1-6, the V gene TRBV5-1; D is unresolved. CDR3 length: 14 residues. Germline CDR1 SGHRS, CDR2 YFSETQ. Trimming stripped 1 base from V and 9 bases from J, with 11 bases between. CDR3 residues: CASSLSGERSPLHF. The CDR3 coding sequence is TGCGCCAGCAGCTTGTCCGGGGAGCGTTCACCCCTCCACTTT.

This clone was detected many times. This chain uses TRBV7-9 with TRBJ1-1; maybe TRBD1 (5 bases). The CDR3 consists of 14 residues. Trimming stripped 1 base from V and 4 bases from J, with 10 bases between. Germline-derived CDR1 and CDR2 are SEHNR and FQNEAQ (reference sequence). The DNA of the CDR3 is TGTGCCAGCAGCTTAGTGGGGGTTTCCACTGAAGCTTTCTTT. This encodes CASSLVGVSTEAFF.

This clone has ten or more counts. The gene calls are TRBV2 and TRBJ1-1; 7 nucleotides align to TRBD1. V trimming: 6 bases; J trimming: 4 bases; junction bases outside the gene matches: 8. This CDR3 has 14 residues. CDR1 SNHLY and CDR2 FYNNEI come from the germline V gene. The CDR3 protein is CASRHEQGFTEAFF. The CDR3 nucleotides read TGTGCCAGCAGACACGAACAGGGGTTCACTGAAGCTTTCTTT.